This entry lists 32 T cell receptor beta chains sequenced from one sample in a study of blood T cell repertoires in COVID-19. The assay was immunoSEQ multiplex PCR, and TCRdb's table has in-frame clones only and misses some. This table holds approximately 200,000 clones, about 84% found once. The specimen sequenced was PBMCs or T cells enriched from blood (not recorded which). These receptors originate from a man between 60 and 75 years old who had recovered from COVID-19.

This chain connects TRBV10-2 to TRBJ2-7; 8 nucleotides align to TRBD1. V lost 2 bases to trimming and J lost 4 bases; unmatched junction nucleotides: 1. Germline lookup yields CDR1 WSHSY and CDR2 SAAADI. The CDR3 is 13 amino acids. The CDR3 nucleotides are TGCGCCAGCAGTGAGGGACAGGGTTACGAGCAGTACTTC. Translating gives CASSEGQGYEQYF.

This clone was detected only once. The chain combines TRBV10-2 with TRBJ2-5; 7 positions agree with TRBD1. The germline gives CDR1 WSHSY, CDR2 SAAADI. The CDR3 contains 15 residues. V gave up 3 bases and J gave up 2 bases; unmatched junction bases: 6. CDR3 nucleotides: TGCGCCAGCAGTGATCGACAGGGCAAACAAGAGACCCAGTACTTC. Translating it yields CASSDRQGKQETQYF.

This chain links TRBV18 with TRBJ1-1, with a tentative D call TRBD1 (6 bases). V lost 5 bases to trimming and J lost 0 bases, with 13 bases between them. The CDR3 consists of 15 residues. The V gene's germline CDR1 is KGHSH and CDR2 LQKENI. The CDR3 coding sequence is TGTGCCAGCTCATCATACAGGGATTTGAACACTGAAGCTTTCTTT. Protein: CASSSYRDLNTEAFF. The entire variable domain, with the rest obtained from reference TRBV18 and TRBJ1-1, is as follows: NAGVMQNPRHLVRRRGQEARLRCSPMKGHSHVYWYRQLPEEGLKFMVYLQKENIIDESGMPKERFSAEFPKEGPSILRIQQVVRGDSAAYFCASSSYRDLNTEAFFGQGTRLTVV.

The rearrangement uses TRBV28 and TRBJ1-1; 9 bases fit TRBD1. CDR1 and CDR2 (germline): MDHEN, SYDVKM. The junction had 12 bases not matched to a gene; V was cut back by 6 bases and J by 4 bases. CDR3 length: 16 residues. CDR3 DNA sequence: TGTGCCAGCAGCCAAACTTCCGGGACAGGGCCCACTGAAGCTTTCTTT. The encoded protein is CASSQTSGTGPTEAFF.

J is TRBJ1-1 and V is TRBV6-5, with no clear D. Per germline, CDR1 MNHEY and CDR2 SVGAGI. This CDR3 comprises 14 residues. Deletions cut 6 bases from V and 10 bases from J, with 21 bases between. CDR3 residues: CASSPVTARHGAFF. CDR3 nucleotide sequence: TGTGCCAGCAGCCCGGTGACCGCTAGGCACGGAGCTTTCTTT.

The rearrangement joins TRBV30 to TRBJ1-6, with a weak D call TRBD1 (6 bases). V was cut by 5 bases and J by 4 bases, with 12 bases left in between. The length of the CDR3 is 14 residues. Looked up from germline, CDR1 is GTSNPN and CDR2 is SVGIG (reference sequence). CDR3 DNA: TGTGCCTGGGCCAGGGGACCATATAATTCACCCCTCCACTTT. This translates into CAWARGPYNSPLHF.

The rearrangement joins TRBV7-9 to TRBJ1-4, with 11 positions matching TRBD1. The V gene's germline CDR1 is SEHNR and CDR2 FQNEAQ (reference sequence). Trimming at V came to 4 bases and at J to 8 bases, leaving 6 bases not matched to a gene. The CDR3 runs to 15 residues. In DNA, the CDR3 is TGTGCCAGCAGCTCTAAGGACAGGGGGCTAGAAAAACTGTTTTTT. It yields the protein CASSSKDRGLEKLFF.

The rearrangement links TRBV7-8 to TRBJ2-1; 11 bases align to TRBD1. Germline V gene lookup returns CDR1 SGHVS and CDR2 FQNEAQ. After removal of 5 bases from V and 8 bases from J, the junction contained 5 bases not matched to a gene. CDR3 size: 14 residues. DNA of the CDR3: TGTGCCAGCAGCCCGGGACAGGGGGTGGATGAGCAGTTCTTC. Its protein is CASSPGQGVDEQFF.

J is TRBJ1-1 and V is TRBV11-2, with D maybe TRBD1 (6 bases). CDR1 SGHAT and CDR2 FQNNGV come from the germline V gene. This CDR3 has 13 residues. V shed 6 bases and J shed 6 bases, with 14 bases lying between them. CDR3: CASSWTEISEAFF. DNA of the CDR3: TGTGCCAGCAGTTGGACAGAGATCTCTGAAGCTTTCTTT.

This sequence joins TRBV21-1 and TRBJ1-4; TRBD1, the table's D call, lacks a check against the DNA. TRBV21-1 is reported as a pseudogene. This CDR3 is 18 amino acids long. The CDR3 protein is CASSKALGQGAQNEKLFF. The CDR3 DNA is TGTGCCAGCAGCAAAGCACTTGGACAGGGGGCCCAGAATGAAAAACTGTTTTTT.

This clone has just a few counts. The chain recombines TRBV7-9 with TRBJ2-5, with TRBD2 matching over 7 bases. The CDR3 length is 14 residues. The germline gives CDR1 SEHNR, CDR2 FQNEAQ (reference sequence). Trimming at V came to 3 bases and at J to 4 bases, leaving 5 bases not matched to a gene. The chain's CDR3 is CASSFTSDGETQYF. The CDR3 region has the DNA TGTGCCAGCAGCTTTACTAGCGACGGAGAGACCCAGTACTTC.

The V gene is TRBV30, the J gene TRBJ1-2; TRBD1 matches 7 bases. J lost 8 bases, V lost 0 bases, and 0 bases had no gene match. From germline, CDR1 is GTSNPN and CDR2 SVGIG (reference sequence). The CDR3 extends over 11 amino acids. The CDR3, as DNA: TGTGCCTGGAGTGTAGGGGGCGGCTACACCTTC. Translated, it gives CAWSVGGGYTF. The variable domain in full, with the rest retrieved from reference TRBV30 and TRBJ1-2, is SQTIHQWPATLVQPVGSPLSLECTVEGTSNPNLYWYRQAAGRGLQLLFYSVGIGQISSEVPQNLSASRPQDRQFILSSKKLLLSDSGFYLCAWSVGGGYTFGSGTRLTVV.

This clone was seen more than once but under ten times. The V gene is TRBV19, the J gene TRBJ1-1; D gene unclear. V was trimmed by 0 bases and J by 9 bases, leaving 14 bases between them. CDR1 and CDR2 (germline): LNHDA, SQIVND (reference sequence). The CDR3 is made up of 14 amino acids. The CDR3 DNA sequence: TGTGCCAGTAGTATAGAGTCACAGACGCCCAAAGCTTTCTTT. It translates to CASSIESQTPKAFF.

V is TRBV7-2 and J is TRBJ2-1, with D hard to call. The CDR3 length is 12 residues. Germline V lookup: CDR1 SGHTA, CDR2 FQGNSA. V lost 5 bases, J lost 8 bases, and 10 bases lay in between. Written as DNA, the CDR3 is TGTGCCAGCAGCACCCTGGGCTATGAGCAGTTCTTC. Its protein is CASSTLGYEQFF. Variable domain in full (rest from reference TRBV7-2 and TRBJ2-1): GAGVSQSPSNKVTEKGKDVELRCDPISGHTALYWYRQSLGQGLEFLIYFQGNSAPDKSGLPSDRFSAERTGGSVSTLTIQRTQQEDSAVYLCASSTLGYEQFFGPGTRLTVL.

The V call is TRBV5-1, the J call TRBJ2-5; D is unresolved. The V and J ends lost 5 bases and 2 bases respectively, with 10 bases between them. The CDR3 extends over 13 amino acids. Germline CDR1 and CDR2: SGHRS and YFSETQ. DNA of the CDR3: TGCGCCAGCAGATTAGCTCTTCAAGAGACCCAGTACTTC. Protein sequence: CASRLALQETQYF.

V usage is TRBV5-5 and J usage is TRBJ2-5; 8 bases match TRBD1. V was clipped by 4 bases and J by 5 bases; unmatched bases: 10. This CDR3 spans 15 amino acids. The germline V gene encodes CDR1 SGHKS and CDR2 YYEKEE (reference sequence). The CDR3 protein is CASSPGTGSLETQYF. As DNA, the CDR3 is TGTGCCAGCAGCCCCGGGACAGGTTCTTTGGAGACCCAGTACTTC.

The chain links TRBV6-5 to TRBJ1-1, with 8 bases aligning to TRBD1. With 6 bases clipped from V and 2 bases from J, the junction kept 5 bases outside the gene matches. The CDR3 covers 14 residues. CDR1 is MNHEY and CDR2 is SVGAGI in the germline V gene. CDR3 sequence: CASSLGQGNTEAFF. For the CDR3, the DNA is TGTGCCAGCAGCTTAGGACAGGGTAACACTGAAGCTTTCTTT.

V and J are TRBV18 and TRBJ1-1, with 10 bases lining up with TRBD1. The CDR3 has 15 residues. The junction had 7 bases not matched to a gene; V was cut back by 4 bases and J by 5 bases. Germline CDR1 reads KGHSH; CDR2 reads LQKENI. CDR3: CASSQRQGAATEAFF. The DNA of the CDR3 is TGTGCCAGCTCACAACGACAGGGGGCGGCGACTGAAGCTTTCTTT.

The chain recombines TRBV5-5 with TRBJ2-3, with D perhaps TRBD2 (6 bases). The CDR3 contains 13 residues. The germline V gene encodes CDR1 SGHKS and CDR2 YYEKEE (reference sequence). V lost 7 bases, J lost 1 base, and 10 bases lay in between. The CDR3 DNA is TGTGCCAGCGGGACTTTAGGCACAGATACGCAGTATTTT. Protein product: CASGTLGTDTQYF.

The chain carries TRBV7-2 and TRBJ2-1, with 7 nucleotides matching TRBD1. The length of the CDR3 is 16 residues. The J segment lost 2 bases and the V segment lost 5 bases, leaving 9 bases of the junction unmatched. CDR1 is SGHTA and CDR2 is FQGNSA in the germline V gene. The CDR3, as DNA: TGTGCCAGCAGCATCCGGACAGGAAGTCCCTACAATGAGCAGTTCTTC. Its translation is CASSIRTGSPYNEQFF.

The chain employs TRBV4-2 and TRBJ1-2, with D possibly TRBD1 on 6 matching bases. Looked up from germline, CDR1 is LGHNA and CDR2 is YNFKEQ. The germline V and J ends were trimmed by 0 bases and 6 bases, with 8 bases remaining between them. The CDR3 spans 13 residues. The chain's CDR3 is CASSQDKGDGYTF. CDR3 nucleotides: TGTGCCAGCAGCCAAGATAAGGGGGATGGCTACACCTTC.

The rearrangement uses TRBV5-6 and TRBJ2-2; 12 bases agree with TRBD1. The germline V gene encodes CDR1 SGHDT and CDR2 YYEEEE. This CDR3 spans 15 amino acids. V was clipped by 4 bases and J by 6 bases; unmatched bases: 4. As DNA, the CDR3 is TGTGCCAGCAGCCAGGGACAGGGGGCTGCCGGGGAGCTGTTTTTT. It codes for CASSQGQGAAGELFF.

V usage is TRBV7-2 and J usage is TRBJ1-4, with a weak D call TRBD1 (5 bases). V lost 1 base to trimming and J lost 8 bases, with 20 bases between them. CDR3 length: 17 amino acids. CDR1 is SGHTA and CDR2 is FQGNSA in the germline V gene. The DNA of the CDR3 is TGTGCCAGCAGCTTAGTTTTCTTTGGCAGTGGGGGGGAAAAACTGTTTTTT. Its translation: CASSLVFFGSGGEKLFF.

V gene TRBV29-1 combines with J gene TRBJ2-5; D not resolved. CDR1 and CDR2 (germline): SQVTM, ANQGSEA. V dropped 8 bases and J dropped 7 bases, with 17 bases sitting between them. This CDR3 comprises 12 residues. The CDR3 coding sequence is TGCAGCTGCGACCCGACATCCGGGACCCAGTACTTC. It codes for CSCDPTSGTQYF.

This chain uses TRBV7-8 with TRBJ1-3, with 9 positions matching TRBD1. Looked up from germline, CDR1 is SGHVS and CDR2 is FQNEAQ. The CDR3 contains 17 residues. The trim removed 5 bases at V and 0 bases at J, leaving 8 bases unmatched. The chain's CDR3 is CASSILNRGLSGNTIYF. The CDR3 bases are TGTGCCAGCAGCATCCTTAACAGGGGGCTCTCTGGAAACACCATATATTTT. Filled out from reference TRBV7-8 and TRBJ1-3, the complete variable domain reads GAGVSQSPRYKVAKRGQDVALRCDPISGHVSLFWYQQALGQGPEFLTYFQNEAQLDKSGLPSDRFFAERPEGSVSTLKIQRTQQEDSAVYLCASSILNRGLSGNTIYFGEGSWLTVV.

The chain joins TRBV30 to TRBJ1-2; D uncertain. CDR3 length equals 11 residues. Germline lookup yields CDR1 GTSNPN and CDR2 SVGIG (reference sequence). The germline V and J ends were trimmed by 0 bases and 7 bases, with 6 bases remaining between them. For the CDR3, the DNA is TGTGCCTGGAGTGTCGGGTTTGGCTACACCTTC. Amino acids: CAWSVGFGYTF.

In DNA form, the CDR3 reads TGTGCCAGCAGCCAAGCAGGGATTAGCTACACCTTC. This encodes CASSQAGISYTF. The rearrangement uses TRBV3-1 (or the pseudogene TRBV3-2) and TRBJ1-2; D perhaps matches TRBD1 (5 bases). In germline, CDR1 is LGHDT, CDR2 YNNKEL (reference sequence). V dropped 1 base and J dropped 9 bases, with 9 bases sitting between them. The CDR3 has 12 residues.

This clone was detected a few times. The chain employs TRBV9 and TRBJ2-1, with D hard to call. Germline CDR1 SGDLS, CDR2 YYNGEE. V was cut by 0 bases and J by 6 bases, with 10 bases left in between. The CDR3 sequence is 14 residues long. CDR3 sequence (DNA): TGTGCCAGCAGCGTAGAGACACGGATCAATGAGCAGTTCTTC. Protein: CASSVETRINEQFF.

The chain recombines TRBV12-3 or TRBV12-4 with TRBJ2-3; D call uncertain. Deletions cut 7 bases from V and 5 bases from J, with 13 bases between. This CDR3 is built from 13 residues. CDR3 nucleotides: TGTGCCAGCACACAGCAGGCGAGAGATACGCAGTATTTT. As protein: CASTQQARDTQYF.

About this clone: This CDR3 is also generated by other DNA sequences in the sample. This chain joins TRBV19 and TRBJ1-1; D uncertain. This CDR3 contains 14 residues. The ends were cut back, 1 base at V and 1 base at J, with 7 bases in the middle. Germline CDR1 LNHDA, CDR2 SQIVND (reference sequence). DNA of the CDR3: TGTGCCAGTAGTATAGGAGCGGCGAACACTGAAGCTTTCTTT. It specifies CASSIGAANTEAFF.

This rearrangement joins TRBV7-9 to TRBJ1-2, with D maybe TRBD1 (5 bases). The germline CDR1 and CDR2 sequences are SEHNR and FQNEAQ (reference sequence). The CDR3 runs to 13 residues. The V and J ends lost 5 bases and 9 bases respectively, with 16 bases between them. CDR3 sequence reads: CASSLGGRGSYTF. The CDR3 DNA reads TGTGCCAGCAGCCTAGGAGGGCGGGGGAGCTACACCTTC. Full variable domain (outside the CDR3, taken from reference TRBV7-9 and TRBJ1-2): DTGVSQNPRHKITKRGQNVTFRCDPISEHNRLYWYRQTLGQGPEFLTYFQNEAQLEKSRLLSDRFSAERPKGSFSTLEIQRTEQGDSAMYLCASSLGGRGSYTFGSGTRLTVV.

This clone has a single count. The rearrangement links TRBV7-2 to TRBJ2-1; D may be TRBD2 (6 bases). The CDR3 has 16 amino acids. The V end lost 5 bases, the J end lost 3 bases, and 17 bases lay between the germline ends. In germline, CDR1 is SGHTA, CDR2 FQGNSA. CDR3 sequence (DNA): TGTGCCAGCAGCAATCACGGGGCGGGGCGCTACAATGAGCAGTTCTTC. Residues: CASSNHGAGRYNEQFF.